One and the same sample provided the 11 T cell receptor beta chains below, sequenced in a study of T cells in women clearing cervical HPV infection. The table came from immunoSEQ multiplex PCR; TCRdb's copy has only in-frame clones and leaves some out. Its table records about 24,000 clones. Sequencing was done on a sample of blood buffy coat. These receptor sequences come from a woman between 18 and 70 years old with a cervical HPV16 infection that either progressed to CIN3+ or cleared (not recorded which).

Details on this clone: The read falls 3 residues short of the CDR3 end, and the missing part is taken from the germline J gene. V and J are TRBV6-2 or TRBV6-3 and TRBJ1-1; TRBD1 matches 8 bases. Germline V lookup: CDR1 MNHEY, CDR2 SVGEGT. The CDR3 consists of 13 residues. The covered CDR3 bases are TGTGCCAGCAGTTTCGGACAGGGACGTGGA. It translates to CASSFGQGRG. The entire CDR3 protein is CASSFGQGRGAFF.

Partial CDR3 DNA: TGCGCCAGCAGCTTTGTCACAGGGAGAATGGATTTACGGGCACCC. Amino acids: CASSFVTGRMDLRAP. The full-length CDR3 reads as CASSFVTGRMDLRAPLHF. The chain recombines TRBV5-1 with TRBJ1-6; TRBD1 might be the D (6 bases). The read ends 3 residues before the CDR3 terminus; that terminus is restored from the germline J gene. Trimming shortened V by 2 bases and J by 11 bases, and 26 bases separated the two germline ends. There are 18 residues in the CDR3. Germline-derived CDR1 and CDR2 are SGHRS and YFSETQ.

CDR3 bases read: TGTGCCAGCAGCCCGGGACTAGTGGGCACAGATACG. It yields the protein CASSPGLVGTDT. The whole CDR3 protein is CASSPGLVGTDTQYF. The chain has TRBV7-2 and TRBJ2-3, with TRBD2 matching over 8 bases. The read finishes 3 residues shy of the CDR3 end, and the germline J gene is used to complete it. V gave up 5 bases and J gave up 1 base; unmatched junction bases: 5. Germline values: CDR1 SGHTA, CDR2 FQGNSA. The CDR3 contains 15 residues.

For this clone: From the germline J gene comes the end of the CDR3, since the read stops 3 residues before it. V and J are TRBV10-2 and TRBJ1-5, with D perhaps TRBD1 (5 bases). The V end was cut by 4 bases, the J end by 4 bases, with 8 bases between. Germline V CDR1 and CDR2: WSHSY, SAAADI. CDR3 length: 13 residues. CDR3 DNA (partial): TGCGCCAGCAGTGTTCAGGGTAATCAGCCC. Translating gives CASSVQGNQP. The whole CDR3 sequence is CASSVQGNQPQHF.

Concerning this clone itself: The CDR3 end is not reached by the read, which stops 3 residues before it; the germline J gene fills it in. The identical CDR3 is also encoded by other nucleotide sequences in the sample. V gene TRBV30 combines with J gene TRBJ2-1; D possibly corresponds to TRBD2 (6 bases). There are 17 residues in the CDR3. Trimming shortened V by 5 bases and J by 1 base, and 21 bases separated the two germline ends. Germline lookup yields CDR1 GTSNPN and CDR2 SVGIG (reference sequence). The CDR3 reads CAWAGTSGSGSYNEQFF. CDR3 DNA, as far as it was read: TGTGCCTGGGCCGGGACGAGCGGGTCTGGGTCCTACAATGAG. The full variable domain, rest sourced from reference TRBV30 and TRBJ2-1, is SQTIHQWPATLVQPVGSPLSLECTVEGTSNPNLYWYRQAAGRGLQLLFYSVGIGQISSEVPQNLSASRPQDRQFILSSKKLLLSDSGFYLCAWAGTSGSGSYNEQFFGPGTRLTVL.

With regard to this clone: The read comes to an end 3 residues before the CDR3 does, leaving the germline J gene to fill in the end. The gene calls are TRBV7-2 and TRBJ2-7; no reliable D call. The germline V gene encodes CDR1 SGHTA and CDR2 FQGNSA. V lost 8 bases, J lost 6 bases, and 11 bases lay in between. The length of the CDR3 is 11 residues. CDR3 protein: CASGLVGEQYF. The DNA read from the CDR3 is TGTGCCAGCGGTCTAGTTGGCGAG. Filled out from reference TRBV7-2 and TRBJ2-7, the complete variable domain reads GAGVSQSPSNKVTEKGKDVELRCDPISGHTALYWYRQSLGQGLEFLIYFQGNSAPDKSGLPSDRFSAERTGGSVSTLTIQRTQQEDSAVYLCASGLVGEQYFGPGTRLTVT.

Regarding this clone: The CDR3 is cut off 3 residues early in the read; its end comes from the germline J gene. This rearrangement joins TRBV18 to TRBJ2-3, with TRBD1 as a possible D gene (6 bases). CDR1 and CDR2 (germline): KGHSH, LQKENI. The CDR3 is 13 residues long. The covered CDR3 bases are TGTGCCAGCTCACGGACAGCCGATCAGCCG. Its translation is CASSRTADQP. The full CDR3 is CASSRTADQPQYF. Full variable domain (missing parts from reference TRBV18 and TRBJ2-3): NAGVMQNPRHLVRRRGQEARLRCSPMKGHSHVYWYRQLPEEGLKFMVYLQKENIIDESGMPKERFSAEFPKEGPSILRIQQVVRGDSAAYFCASSRTADQPQYFGPGTRLTVL.

About this clone itself: Relative to the germline gene, one junction end is altered; a read error may explain this. The CDR3 end falls 3 residues outside the read, so it is completed with the germline J gene. Other nucleotide sequences from this sample produce the same CDR3. The chain recombines TRBV18 with TRBJ1-2, with 12 bases aligning to TRBD1. Germline values: CDR1 KGHSH, CDR2 LQKENI. The CDR3 consists of 16 residues. CDR3 DNA, as far as it was read: TGTGCCAGCTCACCGCGGCCGGGACAGGGGGCGGATGGT. Protein product: CASSPRPGQGADG. The full CDR3 reads CASSPRPGQGADGYTF.

As regards this clone: The read falls 3 residues short of the CDR3 end, and the missing part is taken from the germline J gene. The V gene is TRBV5-4, the J gene TRBJ2-1, with 12 bases fitting TRBD2. CDR1 and CDR2 from the germline V gene are SGHNT and YYREEE (reference sequence). Germline trimming cut 4 bases from V and 5 bases from J; bases unmatched to any gene: 4. The CDR3 has 15 amino acids. The sequenced part of the CDR3 DNA is TGTGCCAGCAGCCCCCGGACTAGCGGGAACAATGAG. It specifies CASSPRTSGNNE. The CDR3, in full, reads CASSPRTSGNNEQFF.

A note on this clone: The read stops 3 residues short of the end of the CDR3; the missing end is completed from the germline J gene. The chain is built from TRBV13 and TRBJ2-1; 8 nucleotides line up with TRBD1. The J segment lost 5 bases and the V segment lost 4 bases, leaving 7 bases of the junction unmatched. Germline loops: CDR1 PRHDT, CDR2 FYEKMQ (reference sequence). CDR3 length equals 15 residues. The CDR3 sequence: CASSSWTGINNEQFF. Partial CDR3 DNA: TGTGCCAGCAGCTCATGGACAGGGATCAACAATGAG.

Comment on this clone: The read halts 3 residues ahead of the CDR3 end, with the missing end drawn from the germline J gene. The rearrangement joins TRBV30 to TRBJ2-3; D might be TRBD1 (5 bases). The CDR3 totals 16 residues. CDR1 GTSNPN and CDR2 SVGIG come from the germline V gene (reference sequence). The CDR3 DNA, read in part, is TGTGCCTGGAGTGAGGGCCCACAGGTCACTAATCAGCCG. Its protein product is CAWSEGPQVTNQP. The whole CDR3 sequence is CAWSEGPQVTNQPQYF.